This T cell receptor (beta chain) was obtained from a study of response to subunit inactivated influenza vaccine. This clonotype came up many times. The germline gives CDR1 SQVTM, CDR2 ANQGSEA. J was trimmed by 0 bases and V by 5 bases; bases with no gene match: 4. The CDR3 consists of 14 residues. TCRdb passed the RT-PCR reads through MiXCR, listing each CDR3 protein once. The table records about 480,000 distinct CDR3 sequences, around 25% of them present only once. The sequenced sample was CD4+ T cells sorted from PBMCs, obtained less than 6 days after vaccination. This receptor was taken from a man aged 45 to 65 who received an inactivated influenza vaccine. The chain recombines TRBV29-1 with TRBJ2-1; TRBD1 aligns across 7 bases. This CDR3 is CSVTGESSYNEQFF. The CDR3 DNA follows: TGCAGCGTTACAGGGGAGAGCTCCTACAATGAGCAGTTCTTC.